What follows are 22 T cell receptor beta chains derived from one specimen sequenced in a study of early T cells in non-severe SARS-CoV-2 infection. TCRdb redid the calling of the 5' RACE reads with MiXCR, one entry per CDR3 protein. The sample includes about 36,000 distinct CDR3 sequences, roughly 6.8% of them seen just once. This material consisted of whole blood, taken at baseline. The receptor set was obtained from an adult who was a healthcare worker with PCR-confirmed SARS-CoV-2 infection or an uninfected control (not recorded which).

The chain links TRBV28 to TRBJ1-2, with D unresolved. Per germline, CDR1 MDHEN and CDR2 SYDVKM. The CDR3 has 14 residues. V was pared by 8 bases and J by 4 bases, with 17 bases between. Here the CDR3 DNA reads TGTGCCAGCCGGCGGGGAGCGAACCCCTATGGCTACACCTTC. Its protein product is CASRRGANPYGYTF.

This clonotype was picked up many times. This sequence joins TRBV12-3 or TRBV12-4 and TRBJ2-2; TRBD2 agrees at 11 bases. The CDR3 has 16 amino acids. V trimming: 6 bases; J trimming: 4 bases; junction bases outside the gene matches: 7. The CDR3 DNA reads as TGTGCCAGCAGGAAACTAGCGGGAGACGGCACCGGGGAGCTGTTTTTT. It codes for CASRKLAGDGTGELFF.

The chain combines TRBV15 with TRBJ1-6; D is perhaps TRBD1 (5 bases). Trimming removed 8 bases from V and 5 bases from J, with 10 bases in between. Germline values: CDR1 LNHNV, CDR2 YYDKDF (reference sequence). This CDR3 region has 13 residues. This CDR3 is CATQRGDNSPLHF. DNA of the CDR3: TGTGCCACCCAGCGAGGGGATAATTCACCCCTCCACTTT.

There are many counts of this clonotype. The CDR3 loop reads CASSPGQGVREQYF. The CDR3 nucleotides are TGTGCCAGCAGCCCGGGACAGGGCGTCCGTGAGCAGTACTTC. The rearrangement uses TRBV5-6 and TRBJ2-7; TRBD1 matches 9 bases. The CDR3 is 14 residues long. Per germline, CDR1 SGHDT and CDR2 YYEEEE. V shed 4 bases, J shed 7 bases, and the junction held 9 bases outside the gene matches.

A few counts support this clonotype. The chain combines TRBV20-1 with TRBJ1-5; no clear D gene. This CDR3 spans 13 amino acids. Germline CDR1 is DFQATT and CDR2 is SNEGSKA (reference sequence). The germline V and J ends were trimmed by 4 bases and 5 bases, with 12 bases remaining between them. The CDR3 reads CSATSGGDQPQHF. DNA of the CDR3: TGCAGTGCTACCTCCGGCGGGGATCAGCCCCAGCATTTT.

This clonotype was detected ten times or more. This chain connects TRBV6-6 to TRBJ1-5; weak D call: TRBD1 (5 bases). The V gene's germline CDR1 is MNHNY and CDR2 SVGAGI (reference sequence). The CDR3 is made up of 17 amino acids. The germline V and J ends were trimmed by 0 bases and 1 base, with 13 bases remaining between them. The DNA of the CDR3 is TGTGCCAGCAGTTACTCGAGGGGAGCAGGGAGCAATCAGCCCCAGCATTTT. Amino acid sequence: CASSYSRGAGSNQPQHF.

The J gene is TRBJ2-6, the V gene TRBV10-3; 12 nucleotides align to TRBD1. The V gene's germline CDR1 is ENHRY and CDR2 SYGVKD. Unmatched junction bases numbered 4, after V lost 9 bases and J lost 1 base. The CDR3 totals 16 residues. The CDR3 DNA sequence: TGTGCCATTGGGACAGGGGGCAATTCTGGGGCCAACGTCCTGACTTTC. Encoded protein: CAIGTGGNSGANVLTF.

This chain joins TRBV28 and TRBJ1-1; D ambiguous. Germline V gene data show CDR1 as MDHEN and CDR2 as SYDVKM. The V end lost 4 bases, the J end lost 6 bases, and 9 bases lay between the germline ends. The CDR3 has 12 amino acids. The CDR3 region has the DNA TGTGCCAGCAGTTCCCTTGTATCTGAAGCTTTCTTT. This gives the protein CASSSLVSEAFF.

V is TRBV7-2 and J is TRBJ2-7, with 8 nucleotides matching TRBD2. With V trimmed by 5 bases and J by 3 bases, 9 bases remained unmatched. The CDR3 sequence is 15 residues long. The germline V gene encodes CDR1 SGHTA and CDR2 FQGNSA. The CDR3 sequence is CASSTRLSGSYEQYF. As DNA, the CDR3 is TGTGCCAGCAGCACGCGACTAAGCGGGAGCTACGAGCAGTACTTC.

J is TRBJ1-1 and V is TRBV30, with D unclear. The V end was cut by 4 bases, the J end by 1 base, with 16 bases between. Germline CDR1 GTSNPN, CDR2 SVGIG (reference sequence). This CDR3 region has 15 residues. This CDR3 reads CAWTGRGLSNTEAFF. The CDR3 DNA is TGTGCCTGGACCGGGAGAGGACTTTCGAACACTGAAGCTTTCTTT.

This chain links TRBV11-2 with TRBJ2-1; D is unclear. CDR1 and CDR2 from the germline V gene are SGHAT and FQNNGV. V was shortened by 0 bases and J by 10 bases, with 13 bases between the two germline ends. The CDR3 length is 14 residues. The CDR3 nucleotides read TGTGCCAGCAGCTTAGATGTGAGGAACCGGGAGCAGTTCTTC. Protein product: CASSLDVRNREQFF.

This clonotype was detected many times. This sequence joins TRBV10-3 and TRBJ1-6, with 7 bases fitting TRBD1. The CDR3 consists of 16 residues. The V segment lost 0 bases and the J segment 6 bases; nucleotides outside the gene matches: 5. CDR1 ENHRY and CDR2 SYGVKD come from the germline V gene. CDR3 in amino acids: CAISESPGGSNSPLHF. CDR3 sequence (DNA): TGTGCCATCAGTGAGTCCCCAGGGGGAAGTAATTCACCCCTCCACTTT.

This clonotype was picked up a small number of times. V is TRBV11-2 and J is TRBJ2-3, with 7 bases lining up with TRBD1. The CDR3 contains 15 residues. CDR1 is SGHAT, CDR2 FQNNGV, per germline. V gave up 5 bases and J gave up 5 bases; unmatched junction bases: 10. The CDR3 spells CASSPRDRRQDTQYF. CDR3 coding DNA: TGTGCCAGCAGCCCCCGGGACAGACGGCAAGATACGCAGTATTTT. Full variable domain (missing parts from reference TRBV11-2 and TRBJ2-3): EAGVAQSPRYKIIEKRQSVAFWCNPISGHATLYWYQQILGQGPKLLIQFQNNGVVDDSQLPKDRFSAERLKGVDSTLKIQPAKLEDSAVYLCASSPRDRRQDTQYFGPGTRLTVL.

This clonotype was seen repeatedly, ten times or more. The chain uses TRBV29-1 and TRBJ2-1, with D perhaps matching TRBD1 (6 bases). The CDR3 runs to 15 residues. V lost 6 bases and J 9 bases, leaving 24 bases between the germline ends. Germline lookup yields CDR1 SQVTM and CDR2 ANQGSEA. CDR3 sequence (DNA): TGCAGCGTCCAGCCTTTAGGGGGAGCGGCTATTGAGCAGTTCTTC. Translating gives CSVQPLGGAAIEQFF.

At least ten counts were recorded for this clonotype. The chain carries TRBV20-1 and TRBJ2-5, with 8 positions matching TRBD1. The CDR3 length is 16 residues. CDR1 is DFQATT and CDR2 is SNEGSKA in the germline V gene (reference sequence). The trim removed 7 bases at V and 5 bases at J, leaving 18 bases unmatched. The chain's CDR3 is CSVKLQGDRPWETQYF. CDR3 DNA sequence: TGCAGTGTTAAGTTACAGGGGGACCGTCCGTGGGAGACCCAGTACTTC.

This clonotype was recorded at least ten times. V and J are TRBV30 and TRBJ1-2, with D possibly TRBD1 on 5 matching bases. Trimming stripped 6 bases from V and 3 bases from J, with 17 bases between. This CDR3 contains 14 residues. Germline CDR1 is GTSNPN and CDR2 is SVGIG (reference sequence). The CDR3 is CACTKTGLDYGYTF. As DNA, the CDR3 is TGTGCCTGCACTAAAACAGGTTTGGACTATGGCTACACCTTC.

The chain's CDR3 is CASRLVPRSYEQYF. The CDR3 nucleotides are TGTGCCAGCAGGTTGGTGCCCCGCTCCTACGAGCAGTACTTC. The gene calls are TRBV6-5 and TRBJ2-7; D remains ambiguous. The germline V gene encodes CDR1 MNHEY and CDR2 SVGAGI. V was trimmed by 6 bases and J by 0 bases, leaving 12 bases between them. The CDR3 totals 14 residues.

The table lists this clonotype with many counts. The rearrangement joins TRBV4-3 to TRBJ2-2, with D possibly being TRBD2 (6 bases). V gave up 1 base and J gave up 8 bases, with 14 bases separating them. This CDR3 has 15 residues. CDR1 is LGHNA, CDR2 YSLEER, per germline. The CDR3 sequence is CASSQGGVGVGELFF. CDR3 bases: TGCGCCAGCAGCCAAGGGGGGGTAGGAGTAGGGGAGCTGTTTTTT.

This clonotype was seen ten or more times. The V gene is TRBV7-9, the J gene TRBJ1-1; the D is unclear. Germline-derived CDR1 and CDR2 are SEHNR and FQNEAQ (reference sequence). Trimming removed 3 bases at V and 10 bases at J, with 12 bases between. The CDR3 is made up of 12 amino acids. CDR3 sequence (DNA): TGTGCCAGCAGCTTCTCTCGAAAAGGAGCTTTCTTT. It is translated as CASSFSRKGAFF.

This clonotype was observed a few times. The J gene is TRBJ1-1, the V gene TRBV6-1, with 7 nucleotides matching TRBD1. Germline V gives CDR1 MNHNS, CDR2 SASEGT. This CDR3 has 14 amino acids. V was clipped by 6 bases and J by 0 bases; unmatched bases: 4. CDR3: CASSQDRLNTEAFF. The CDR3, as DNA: TGTGCCAGCAGCCAGGACAGGTTGAACACTGAAGCTTTCTTT.

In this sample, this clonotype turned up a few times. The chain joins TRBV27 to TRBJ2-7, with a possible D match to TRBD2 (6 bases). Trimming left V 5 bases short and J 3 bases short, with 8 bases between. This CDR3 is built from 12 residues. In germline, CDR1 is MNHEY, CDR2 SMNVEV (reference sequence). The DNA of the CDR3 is TGTGCCAGCAGTGGAGGGATCTACGAGCAGTACTTC. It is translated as CASSGGIYEQYF.

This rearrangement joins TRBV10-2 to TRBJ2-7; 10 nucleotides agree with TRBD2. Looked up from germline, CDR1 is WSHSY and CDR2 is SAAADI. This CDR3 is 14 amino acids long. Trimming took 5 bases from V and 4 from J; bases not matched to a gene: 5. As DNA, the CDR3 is TGCGCCAGCAGTTTGTTACTAGCGGGGTACGAGCAGTACTTC. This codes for CASSLLLAGYEQYF.